Following are 9 T cell receptor beta chains from one sample sequenced in a study of T-cell memory formation after mild COVID-19. Each CDR3 protein is one row after TCRdb ran MiXCR on the 5' RACE reads. The table records a few hundred thousand distinct CDR3 sequences, around 30% of them present only once. The sequenced sample was PBMCs or a T cell subset sorted from them (not recorded which). The receptors originated from an adult woman who had mild COVID-19 (a few samples of this study predate the infection). Cell type and time point are not known.

The chain uses TRBV27 and TRBJ2-6; maybe TRBD1 (5 bases). The CDR3 runs 13 residues. CDR1 MNHEY and CDR2 SMNVEV come from the germline V gene (reference sequence). Trimming removed 10 bases at V and 2 bases at J, with 9 bases between. DNA of the CDR3: TGTGCCACCAGGGTCGCTGGGGCCAACGTCCTGACTTTC. It is translated as CATRVAGANVLTF.

The chain carries TRBV7-3 and TRBJ2-3; D is uncertain. From germline, CDR1 is SGHTA and CDR2 FQGTGA. This CDR3 contains 18 residues. V was trimmed by 5 bases and J by 3 bases, leaving 24 bases between them. This CDR3 reads CASSLEAPMVAGTDTQYF. The CDR3 nucleotides read TGTGCCAGCAGCCTCGAGGCCCCTATGGTGGCTGGGACAGATACGCAGTATTTT.

This clonotype was seen only a few times. V usage is TRBV12-3 or TRBV12-4 and J usage is TRBJ2-7; 10 positions agree with TRBD2. The CDR3 is made up of 16 amino acids. Trimming cost V 6 bases and J 5 bases; bases outside gene matches: 13. The DNA for the CDR3 is TGTGCCAGCAGCTACTACGCTAGCGGGAGTAACAACGAGCAGTACTTC. Amino acid sequence: CASSYYASGSNNEQYF.

This clonotype was recorded a few times. The V and J genes are TRBV6-1 and TRBJ2-7; D possibly corresponds to TRBD1 (6 bases). Trimming took off 6 bases at V and 6 bases at J, with 18 bases between the two ends. This CDR3 contains 14 residues. Germline assignment: CDR1 MNHNS and CDR2 SASEGT. The CDR3 region has the DNA TGTGCCAGCAGGGTGGGACATACCGAGGTCGAGCAGTACTTC. Translated, it gives CASRVGHTEVEQYF.

CDR3 DNA: TGCGCCAGCAGCTTGGGTGAGGGCCCTGGGATAAAAAACATTCAGTACTTC. Residues: CASSLGEGPGIKNIQYF. The V gene is TRBV5-1, the J gene TRBJ2-4, with D possibly TRBD2 on 5 matching bases. CDR3 length: 17 amino acids. V lost 0 bases to trimming and J lost 4 bases, with 17 bases between them. Germline lookup yields CDR1 SGHRS and CDR2 YFSETQ.

The chain has TRBV6-1 and TRBJ1-1; TRBD1 is a possible D gene (6 bases). There are 14 residues in the CDR3. Germline CDR1 is MNHNS and CDR2 is SASEGT. Trimming took 3 bases from V and 8 from J, leaving 16 bases between them. The CDR3 spells CASSEDSFILEAFF. The CDR3 DNA reads TGTGCCAGCAGTGAGGACAGCTTCATACTAGAAGCTTTCTTT.

The chain recombines TRBV7-9 with TRBJ2-7; TRBD1 matches at 7 bases. From germline, CDR1 is SEHNR and CDR2 FQNEAQ (reference sequence). Trimming took 3 bases from V and 5 from J; bases not matched to a gene: 4. The CDR3 has 13 amino acids. DNA for the CDR3: TGTGCCAGCAGCTTTCCCACAGGGGACGAGCAGTACTTC. This sequence encodes CASSFPTGDEQYF.

The CDR3, as DNA: TGTGCCACCAGTGACCCCGACAGGGAAAGGTTGAGCTACACCTTC. The encoded protein is CATSDPDRERLSYTF. This rearrangement joins TRBV24-1 to TRBJ1-2, with TRBD1 identical over 7 bases. The V gene's germline CDR1 is KGHDR and CDR2 SFDVKD. V gave up 4 bases and J gave up 9 bases; unmatched junction bases: 13. The CDR3 covers 15 residues.

This clonotype was seen more than once but under ten times. The CDR3 DNA follows: TGCGCCAGCAGCTTCCGGGACAGGGGGAGAGAGCAGTACTTC. Its translation: CASSFRDRGREQYF. V usage is TRBV5-1 and J usage is TRBJ2-7; 11 nucleotides agree with TRBD1. There are 14 residues in the CDR3. Germline CDR1 is SGHRS and CDR2 is YFSETQ. V lost 2 bases and J lost 7; bases outside the gene matches: 5.